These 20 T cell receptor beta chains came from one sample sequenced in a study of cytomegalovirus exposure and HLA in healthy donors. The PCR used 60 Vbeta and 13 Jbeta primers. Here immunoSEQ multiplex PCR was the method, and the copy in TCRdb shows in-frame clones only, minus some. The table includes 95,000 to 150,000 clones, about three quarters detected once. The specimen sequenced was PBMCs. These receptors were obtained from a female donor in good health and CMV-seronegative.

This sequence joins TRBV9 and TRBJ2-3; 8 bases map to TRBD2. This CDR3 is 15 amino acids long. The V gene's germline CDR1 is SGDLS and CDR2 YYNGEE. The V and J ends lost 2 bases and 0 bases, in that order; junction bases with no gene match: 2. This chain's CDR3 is CASSVTSGSTDTQYF. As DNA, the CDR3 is TGTGCCAGCAGCGTCACTAGCGGCAGCACAGATACGCAGTATTTT.

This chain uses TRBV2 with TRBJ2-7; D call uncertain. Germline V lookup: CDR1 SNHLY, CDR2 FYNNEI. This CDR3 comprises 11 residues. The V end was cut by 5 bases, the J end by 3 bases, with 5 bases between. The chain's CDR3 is CASSQNYEQYF. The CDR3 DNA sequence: TGTGCCAGCAGTCAAAACTACGAGCAGTACTTC.

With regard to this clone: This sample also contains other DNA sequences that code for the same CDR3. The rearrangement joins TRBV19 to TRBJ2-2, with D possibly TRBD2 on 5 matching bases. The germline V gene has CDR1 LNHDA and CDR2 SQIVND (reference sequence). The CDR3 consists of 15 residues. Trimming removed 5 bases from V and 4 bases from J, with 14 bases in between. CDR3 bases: TGTGCCAGTAGTCCCCGCTCTAGCCCCACCGGGGAGCTGTTTTTT. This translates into CASSPRSSPTGELFF.

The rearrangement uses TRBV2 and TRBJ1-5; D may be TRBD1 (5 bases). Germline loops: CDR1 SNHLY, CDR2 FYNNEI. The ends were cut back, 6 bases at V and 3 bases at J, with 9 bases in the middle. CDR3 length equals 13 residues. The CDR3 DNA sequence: TGTGCCAGCAGCAGGGAGGTCAATCAGCCCCAGCATTTT. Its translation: CASSREVNQPQHF.

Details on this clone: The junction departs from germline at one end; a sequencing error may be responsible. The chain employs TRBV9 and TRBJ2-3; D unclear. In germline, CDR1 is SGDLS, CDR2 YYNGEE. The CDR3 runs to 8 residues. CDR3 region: CASSPIHF. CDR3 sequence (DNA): TGTGCCAGCAGCCCTATCCATTTT.

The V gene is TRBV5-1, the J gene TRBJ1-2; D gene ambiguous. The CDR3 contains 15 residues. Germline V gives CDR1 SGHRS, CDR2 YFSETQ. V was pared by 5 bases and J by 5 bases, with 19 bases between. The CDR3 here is CASRPSETPGYGYTF. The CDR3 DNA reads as TGCGCCAGCAGGCCCTCAGAGACGCCGGGTTATGGCTACACCTTC. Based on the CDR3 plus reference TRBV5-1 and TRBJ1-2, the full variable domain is KAGVTQTPRYLIKTRGQQVTLSCSPISGHRSVSWYQQTPGQGLQFLFEYFSETQRNKGNFPGRFSGRQFSNSRSEMNVSTLELGDSALYLCASRPSETPGYGYTFGSGTRLTVV.

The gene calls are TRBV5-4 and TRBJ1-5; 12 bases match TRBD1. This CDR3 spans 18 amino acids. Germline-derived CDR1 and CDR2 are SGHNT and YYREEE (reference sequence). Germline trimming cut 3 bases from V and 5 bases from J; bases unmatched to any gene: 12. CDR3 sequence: CASSSGTGGVNRDQPQHF. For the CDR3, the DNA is TGTGCCAGCAGCTCCGGGACAGGGGGCGTTAACCGCGATCAGCCCCAGCATTTT.

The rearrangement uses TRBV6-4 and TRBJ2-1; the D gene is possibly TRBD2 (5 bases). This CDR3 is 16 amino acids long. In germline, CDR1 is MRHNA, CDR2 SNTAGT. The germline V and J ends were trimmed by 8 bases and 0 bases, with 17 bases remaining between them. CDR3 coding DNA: TGTGCCAGCGCCACCGGGGAGAGGGACTCCTACAATGAGCAGTTCTTC. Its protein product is CASATGERDSYNEQFF.

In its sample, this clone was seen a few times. The CDR3 bases are TGTGCCAGCAGCTTCGGTCGGGGCTATGGCTACACCTTC. Its protein product is CASSFGRGYGYTF. V is TRBV11-2 and J is TRBJ1-2, with D unclear. V was pared by 3 bases and J by 4 bases, with 9 bases between. Germline V gene sequence: CDR1 SGHAT, CDR2 FQNNGV. The CDR3 covers 13 residues.

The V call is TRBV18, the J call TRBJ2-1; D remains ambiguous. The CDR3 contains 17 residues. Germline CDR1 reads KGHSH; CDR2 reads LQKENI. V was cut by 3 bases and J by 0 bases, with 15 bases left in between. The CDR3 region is CASSPRNAQNSYNEQFF. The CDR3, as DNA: TGTGCCAGCTCACCCCGTAACGCGCAAAACTCCTACAATGAGCAGTTCTTC.

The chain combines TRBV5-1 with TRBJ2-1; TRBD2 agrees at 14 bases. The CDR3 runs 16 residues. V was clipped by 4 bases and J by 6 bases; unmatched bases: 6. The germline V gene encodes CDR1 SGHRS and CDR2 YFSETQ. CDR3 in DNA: TGCGCCAGCAGCCGGACTAGCGGGGGGCGTTCCAATGAGCAGTTCTTC. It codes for CASSRTSGGRSNEQFF.

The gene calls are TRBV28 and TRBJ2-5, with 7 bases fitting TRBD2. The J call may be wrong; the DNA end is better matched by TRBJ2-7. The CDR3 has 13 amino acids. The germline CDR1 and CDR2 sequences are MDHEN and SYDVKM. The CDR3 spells CASISGDPYEQYF. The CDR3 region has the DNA TGTGCCAGCATAAGCGGGGATCCCTACGAGCAGTACTTC.

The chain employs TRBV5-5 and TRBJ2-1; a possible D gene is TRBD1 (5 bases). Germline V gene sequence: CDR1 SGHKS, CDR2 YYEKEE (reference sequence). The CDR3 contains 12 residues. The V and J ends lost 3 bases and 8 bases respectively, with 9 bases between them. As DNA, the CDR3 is TGTGCCAGCAGCTCCCTACAGGATGAGCAGTTCTTC. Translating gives CASSSLQDEQFF.

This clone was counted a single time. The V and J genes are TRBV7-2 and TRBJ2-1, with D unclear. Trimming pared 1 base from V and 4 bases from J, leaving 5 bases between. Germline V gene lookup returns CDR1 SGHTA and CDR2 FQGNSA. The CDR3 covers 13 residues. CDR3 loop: CASSLGLYNEQFF. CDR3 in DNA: TGTGCCAGCAGCTTAGGACTTTACAATGAGCAGTTCTTC. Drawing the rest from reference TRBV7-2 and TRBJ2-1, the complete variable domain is GAGVSQSPSNKVTEKGKDVELRCDPISGHTALYWYRQSLGQGLEFLIYFQGNSAPDKSGLPSDRFSAERTGGSVSTLTIQRTQQEDSAVYLCASSLGLYNEQFFGPGTRLTVL.

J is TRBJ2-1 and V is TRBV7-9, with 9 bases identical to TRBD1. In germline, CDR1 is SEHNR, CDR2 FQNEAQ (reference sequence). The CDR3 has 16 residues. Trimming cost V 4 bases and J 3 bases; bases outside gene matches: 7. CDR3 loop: CASSSKRDRVYNEQFF. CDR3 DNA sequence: TGTGCCAGCAGCTCAAAAAGGGACAGGGTCTACAATGAGCAGTTCTTC.

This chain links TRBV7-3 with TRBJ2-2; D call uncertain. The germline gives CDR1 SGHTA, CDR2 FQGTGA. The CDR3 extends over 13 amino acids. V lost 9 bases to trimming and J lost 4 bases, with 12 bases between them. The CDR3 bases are TGTGCCAGTGCCCAAACACCCACCGGGGAGCTGTTTTTT. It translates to CASAQTPTGELFF.

CDR3 in amino acids: CASSPKTSGRFEQYF. CDR3 DNA: TGTGCCAGCAGCCCAAAGACTAGCGGGAGGTTCGAGCAGTACTTC. The chain links TRBV11-2 to TRBJ2-7; 13 nucleotides line up with TRBD2. V was clipped by 5 bases and J by 6 bases; unmatched bases: 7. The germline V gene has CDR1 SGHAT and CDR2 FQNNGV. The CDR3 length is 15 residues.

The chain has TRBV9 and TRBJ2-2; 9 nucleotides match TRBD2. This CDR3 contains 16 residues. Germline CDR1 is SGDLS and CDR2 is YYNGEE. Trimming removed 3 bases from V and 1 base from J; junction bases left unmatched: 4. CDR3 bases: TGTGCCAGCAGCGGTGCGACTAGCGGGAACACCGGGGAGCTGTTTTTT. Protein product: CASSGATSGNTGELFF.

In DNA, the CDR3 is TGTGCCACCAGCAGAGACCGGGGGGGCCCCTACGAGCAGTACTTC. Its protein is CATSRDRGGPYEQYF. V and J are TRBV15 and TRBJ2-7, with 8 bases lining up with TRBD2. The CDR3 is 15 residues long. Germline-derived CDR1 and CDR2 are LNHNV and YYDKDF (reference sequence). Unmatched junction bases numbered 3, after V lost 0 bases and J lost 2 bases.

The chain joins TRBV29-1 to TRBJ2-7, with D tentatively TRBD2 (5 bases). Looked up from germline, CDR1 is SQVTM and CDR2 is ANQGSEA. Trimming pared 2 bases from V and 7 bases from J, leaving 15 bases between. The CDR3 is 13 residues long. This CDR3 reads CSVETDWRGEQYF. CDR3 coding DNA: TGCAGCGTTGAAACGGACTGGCGAGGAGAGCAGTACTTC.